This T cell receptor (beta chain) stems from a study of blood T cell repertoires in COVID-19. The repertoire was sequenced with immunoSEQ multiplex PCR; TCRdb's copy has only in-frame clones and lacks some. Of about 280,000 clones listed, roughly 90% were seen once; the top ten hold 8.5% to 14%. Trimming removed 2 bases at V and 5 bases at J, with 8 bases between. The CDR3 is 13 residues long. CDR1 and CDR2 from the germline V gene are SGHNT and YYREEE (reference sequence). Sequenced input: peripheral blood. The chain employs TRBV5-4 and TRBJ2-1; perhaps TRBD2 as D (5 bases). This TCR derives from a woman aged 25-40 years with COVID-19, enrolled during active disease. The CDR3 spells CASSFSADNEQFF. Written as DNA, the CDR3 is TGTGCCAGCAGCTTCTCAGCGGACAATGAGCAGTTCTTC.